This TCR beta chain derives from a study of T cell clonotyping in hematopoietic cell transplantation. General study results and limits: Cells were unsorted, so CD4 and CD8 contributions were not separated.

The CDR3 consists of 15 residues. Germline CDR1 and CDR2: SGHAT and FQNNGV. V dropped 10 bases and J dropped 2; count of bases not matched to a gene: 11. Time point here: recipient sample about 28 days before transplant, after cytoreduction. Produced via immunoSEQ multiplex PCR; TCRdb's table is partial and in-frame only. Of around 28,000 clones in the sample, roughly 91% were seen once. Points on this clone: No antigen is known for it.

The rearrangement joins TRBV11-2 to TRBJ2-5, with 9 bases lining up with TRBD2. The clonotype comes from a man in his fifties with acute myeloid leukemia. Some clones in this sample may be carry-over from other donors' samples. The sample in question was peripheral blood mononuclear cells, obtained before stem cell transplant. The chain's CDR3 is CAISFSGGRQETQYF. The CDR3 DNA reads TGTGCCATCAGTTTTAGCGGGGGTCGACAAGAGACCCAGTACTTC.